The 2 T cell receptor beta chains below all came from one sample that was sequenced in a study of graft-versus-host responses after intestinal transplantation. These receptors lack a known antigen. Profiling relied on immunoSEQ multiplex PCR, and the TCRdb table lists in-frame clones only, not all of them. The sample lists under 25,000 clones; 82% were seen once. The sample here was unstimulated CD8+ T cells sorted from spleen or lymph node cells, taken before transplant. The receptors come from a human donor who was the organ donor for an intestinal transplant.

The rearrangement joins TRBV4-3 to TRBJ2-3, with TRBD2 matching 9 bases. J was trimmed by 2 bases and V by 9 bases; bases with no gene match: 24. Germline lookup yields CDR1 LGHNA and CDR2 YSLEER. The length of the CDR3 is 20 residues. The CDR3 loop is CARIGVWCGGALSDTDTQYF. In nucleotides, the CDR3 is TGCGCCAGGATAGGGGTATGGTGCGGGGGGGCGCTGTCGGACACAGATACGCAGTATTTT.

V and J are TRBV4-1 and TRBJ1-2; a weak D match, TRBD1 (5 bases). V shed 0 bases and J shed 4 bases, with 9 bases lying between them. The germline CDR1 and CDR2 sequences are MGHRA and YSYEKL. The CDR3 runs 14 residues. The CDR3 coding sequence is TGCGCCAGCAGCCAAGAAATGACAGCCTATGGCTACACCTTC. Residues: CASSQEMTAYGYTF.